This entry describes one TCR beta chain. Libraries were prepared by immunoSEQ multiplex PCR; TCRdb keeps only in-frame clonotypes and omits some of them. This table has fewer than 85,000 clones, 65% to 90% appearing once. This sample stems from a study of OX40 agonist ivuxolimab in advanced cancers. Study details: Averaging roughly 60 years in age, with a range of about 20 to 90, the cohort was about 85% male.

Germline V lookup: CDR1 MNHEY, CDR2 SVGAGI. The V gene end was trimmed by 5 bases and the J gene end by 4 bases; junction bases not matched to a gene: 4. The CDR3 covers 15 residues. The V gene is TRBV6-5, the J gene TRBJ1-5; 11 nucleotides agree with TRBD1. Sequences were derived from CD4+ or CD8+ T cells sorted from blood, sampled in a trial of the OX40 agonist ivuxolimab. The receptor was isolated from an adult with an advanced solid tumor such as melanoma, head and neck, liver or kidney cancer. The CDR3 is CASSGTGGRNQPQHF. DNA for the CDR3: TGTGCCAGCAGTGGGACAGGGGGACGAAATCAGCCCCAGCATTTT.